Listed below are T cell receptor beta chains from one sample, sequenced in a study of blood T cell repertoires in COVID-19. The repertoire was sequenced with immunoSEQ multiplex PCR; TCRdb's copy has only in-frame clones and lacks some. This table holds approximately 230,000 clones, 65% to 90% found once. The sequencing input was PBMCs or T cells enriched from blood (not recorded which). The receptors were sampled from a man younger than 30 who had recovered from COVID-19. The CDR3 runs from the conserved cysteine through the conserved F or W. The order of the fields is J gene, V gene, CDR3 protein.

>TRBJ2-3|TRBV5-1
CASSLVSGTDTQYF
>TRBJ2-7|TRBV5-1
CASSSSTSGGAVQYF
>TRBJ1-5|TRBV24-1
CATSDRTGGNQPQHF
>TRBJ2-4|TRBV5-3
CARSPRVASGGYLAKNIQYF
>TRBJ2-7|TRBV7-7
CASSLAPGSSYEQYF
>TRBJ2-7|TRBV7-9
CASSYRGSAYEQYF
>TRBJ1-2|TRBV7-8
CASSPGQGVYGYTF
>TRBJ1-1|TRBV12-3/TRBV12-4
CASLRSTEAFF
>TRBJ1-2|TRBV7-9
CASSTGRRRYGYTF
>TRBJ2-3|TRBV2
CARLGQGSTDTQYF
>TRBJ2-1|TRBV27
CASSLSAGYLNEQFF
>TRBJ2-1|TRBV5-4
CASSFGLGNEQFF
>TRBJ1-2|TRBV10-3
CAISESLYGYTF
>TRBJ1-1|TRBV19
CASSQQGIHEAFF
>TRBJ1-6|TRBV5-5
CASRQQTDLPLHF
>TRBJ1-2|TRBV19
CASKTDRGLGYGYTF
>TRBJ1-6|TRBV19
CASSIALPGAGSNSPLHF
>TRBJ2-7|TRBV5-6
CASSFDRGSYEQYF
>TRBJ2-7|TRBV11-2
CASSSRPRDNSYEQYF
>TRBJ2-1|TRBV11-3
CASSSLAGGYNEQFF
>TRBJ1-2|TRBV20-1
CSAQVYYGYTF
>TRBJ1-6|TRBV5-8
CASSSTKYPSSYNSPLHF
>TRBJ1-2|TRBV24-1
CATSAPGQTLYGYTF
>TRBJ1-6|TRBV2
CASSEASGRFSSYNSPLHF
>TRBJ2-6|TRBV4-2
CASSQGQGIGAGANVLTF
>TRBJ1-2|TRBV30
CAWNLHQGGIYGYTF
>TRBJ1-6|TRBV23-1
CASSTGQGQSPLHF